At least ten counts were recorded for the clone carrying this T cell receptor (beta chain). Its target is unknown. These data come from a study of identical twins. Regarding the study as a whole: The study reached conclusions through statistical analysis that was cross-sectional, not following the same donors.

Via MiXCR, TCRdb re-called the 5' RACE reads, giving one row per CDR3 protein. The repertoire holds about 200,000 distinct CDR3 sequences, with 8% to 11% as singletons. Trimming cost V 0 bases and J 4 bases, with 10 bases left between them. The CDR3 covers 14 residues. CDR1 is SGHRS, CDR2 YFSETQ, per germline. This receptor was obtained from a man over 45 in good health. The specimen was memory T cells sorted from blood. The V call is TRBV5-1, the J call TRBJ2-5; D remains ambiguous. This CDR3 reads CASSLEPPRETQYF. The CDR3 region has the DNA TGCGCCAGCAGCTTGGAGCCCCCCCGAGAGACCCAGTACTTC.